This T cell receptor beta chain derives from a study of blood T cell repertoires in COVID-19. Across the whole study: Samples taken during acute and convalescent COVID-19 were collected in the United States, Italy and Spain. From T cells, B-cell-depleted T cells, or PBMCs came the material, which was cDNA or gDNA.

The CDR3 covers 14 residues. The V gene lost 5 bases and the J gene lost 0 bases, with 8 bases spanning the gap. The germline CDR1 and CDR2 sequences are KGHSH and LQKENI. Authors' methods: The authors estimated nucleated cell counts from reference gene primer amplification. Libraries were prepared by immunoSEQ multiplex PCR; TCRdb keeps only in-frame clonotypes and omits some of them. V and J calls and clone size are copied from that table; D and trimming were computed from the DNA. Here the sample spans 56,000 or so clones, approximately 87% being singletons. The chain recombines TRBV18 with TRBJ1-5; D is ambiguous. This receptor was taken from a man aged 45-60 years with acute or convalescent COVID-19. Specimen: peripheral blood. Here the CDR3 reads CASSDSHSNQPQHF. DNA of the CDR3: TGTGCCAGCTCAGACTCCCATAGCAATCAGCCCCAGCATTTT.